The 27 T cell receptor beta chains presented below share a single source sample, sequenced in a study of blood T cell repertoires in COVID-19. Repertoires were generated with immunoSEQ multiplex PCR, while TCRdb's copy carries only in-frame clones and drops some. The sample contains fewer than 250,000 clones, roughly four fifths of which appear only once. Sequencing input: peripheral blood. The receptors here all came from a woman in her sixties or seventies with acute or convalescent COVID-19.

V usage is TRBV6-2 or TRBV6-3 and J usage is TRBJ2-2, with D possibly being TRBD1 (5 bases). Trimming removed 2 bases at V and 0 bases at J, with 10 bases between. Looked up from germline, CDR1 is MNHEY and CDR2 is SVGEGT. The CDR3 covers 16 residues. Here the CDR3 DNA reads TGTGCCAGCAGTTACGGACCAGGGTCGAACACCGGGGAGCTGTTTTTT. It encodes CASSYGPGSNTGELFF.

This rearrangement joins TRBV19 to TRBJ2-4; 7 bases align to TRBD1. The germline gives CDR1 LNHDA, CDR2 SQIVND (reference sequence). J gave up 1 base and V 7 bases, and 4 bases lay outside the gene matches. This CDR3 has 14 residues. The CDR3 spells CASTRGQAKNIQYF. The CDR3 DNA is TGTGCCAGTACCCGGGGACAGGCCAAAAACATTCAGTACTTC.

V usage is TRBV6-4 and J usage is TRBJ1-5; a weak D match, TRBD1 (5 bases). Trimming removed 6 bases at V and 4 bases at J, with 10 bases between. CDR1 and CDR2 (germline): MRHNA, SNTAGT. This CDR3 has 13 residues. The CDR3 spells CASSQGWNQPQHF. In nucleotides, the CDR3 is TGTGCCAGCAGCCAGGGTTGGAATCAGCCCCAGCATTTT.

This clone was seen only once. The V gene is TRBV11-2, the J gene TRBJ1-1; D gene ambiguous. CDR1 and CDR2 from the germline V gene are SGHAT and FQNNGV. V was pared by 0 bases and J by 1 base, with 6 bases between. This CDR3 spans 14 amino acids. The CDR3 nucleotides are TGTGCCAGCAGCTTAGACCTGCGGAACACTGAAGCTTTCTTT. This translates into CASSLDLRNTEAFF.

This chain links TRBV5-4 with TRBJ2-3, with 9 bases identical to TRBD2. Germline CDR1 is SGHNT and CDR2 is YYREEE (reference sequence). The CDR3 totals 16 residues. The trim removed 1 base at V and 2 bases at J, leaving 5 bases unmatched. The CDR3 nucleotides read TGTGCCAGCAGCTTGTGGCTAGCGGGGTCCACAGATACGCAGTATTTT. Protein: CASSLWLAGSTDTQYF.

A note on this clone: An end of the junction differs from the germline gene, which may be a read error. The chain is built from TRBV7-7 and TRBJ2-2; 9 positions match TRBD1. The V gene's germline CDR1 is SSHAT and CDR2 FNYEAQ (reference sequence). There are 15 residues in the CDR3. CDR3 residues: CASSMDRGDTGELFF. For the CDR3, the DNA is TGTGCTAGCAGCATGGACAGGGGAGACACCGGGGAGCTGTTTTTT.

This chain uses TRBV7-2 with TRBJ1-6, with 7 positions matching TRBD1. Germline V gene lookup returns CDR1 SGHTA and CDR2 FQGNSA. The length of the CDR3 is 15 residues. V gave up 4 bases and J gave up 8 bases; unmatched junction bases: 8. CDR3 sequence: CASSSPGQKHSPLHF. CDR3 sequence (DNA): TGTGCCAGCAGCTCCCCGGGACAGAAGCATTCACCCCTCCACTTT.

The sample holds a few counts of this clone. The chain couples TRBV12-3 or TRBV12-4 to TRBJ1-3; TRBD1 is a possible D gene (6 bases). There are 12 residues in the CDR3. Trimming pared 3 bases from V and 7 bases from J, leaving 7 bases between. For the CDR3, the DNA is TGTGCCAGCAGTTTCACAGGGAACACCATATATTTT. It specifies CASSFTGNTIYF.

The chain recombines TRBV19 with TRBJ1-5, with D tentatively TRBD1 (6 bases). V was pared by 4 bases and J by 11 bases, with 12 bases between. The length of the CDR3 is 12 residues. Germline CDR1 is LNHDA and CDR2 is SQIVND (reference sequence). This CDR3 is CASSKQGVAQHF. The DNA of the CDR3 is TGTGCCAGTAGTAAACAGGGAGTAGCCCAGCATTTT. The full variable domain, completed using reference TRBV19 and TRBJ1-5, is DGGITQSPKYLFRKEGQNVTLSCEQNLNHDAMYWYRQDPGQGLRLIYYSQIVNDFQKGDIAEGYSVSREKKESFPLTVTSAQKNPTAFYLCASSKQGVAQHFGDGTRLSIL.

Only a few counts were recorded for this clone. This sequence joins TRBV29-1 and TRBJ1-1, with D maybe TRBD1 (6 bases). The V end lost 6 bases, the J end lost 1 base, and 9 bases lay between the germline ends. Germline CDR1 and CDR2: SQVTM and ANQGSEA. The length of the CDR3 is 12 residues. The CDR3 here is CSVWTANTEAFF. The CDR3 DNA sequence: TGCAGCGTATGGACAGCGAACACTGAAGCTTTCTTT.

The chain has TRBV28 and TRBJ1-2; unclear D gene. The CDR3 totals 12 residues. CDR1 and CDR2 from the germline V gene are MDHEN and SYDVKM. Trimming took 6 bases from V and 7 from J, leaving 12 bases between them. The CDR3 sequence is CASSFLGVGYTF. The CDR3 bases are TGTGCCAGCAGCTTCCTCGGGGTTGGCTACACCTTC.

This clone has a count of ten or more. CDR3 DNA: TGTGCCAGCAGCCCAGATCCGACAGGGCCGTATTCACCCCTCCACTTT. Translated: CASSPDPTGPYSPLHF. The chain is built from TRBV9 and TRBJ1-6, with TRBD1 identical over 7 bases. The V and J ends lost 4 bases and 8 bases, in that order; junction bases with no gene match: 12. CDR3 size: 16 residues. Per the germline V gene, CDR1 is SGDLS and CDR2 is YYNGEE.

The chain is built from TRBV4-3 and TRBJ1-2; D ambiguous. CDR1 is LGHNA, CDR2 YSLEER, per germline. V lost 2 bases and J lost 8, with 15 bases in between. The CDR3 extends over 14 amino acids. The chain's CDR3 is CASSQIATEYGYTF. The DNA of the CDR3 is TGCGCCAGCAGCCAAATCGCCACGGAGTACGGCTACACCTTC.

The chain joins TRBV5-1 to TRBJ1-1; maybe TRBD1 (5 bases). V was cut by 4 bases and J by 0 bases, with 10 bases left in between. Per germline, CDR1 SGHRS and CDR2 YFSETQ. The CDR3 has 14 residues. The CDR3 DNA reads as TGCGCCAGCAGCCCACAGGATATGAACACTGAAGCTTTCTTT. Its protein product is CASSPQDMNTEAFF.

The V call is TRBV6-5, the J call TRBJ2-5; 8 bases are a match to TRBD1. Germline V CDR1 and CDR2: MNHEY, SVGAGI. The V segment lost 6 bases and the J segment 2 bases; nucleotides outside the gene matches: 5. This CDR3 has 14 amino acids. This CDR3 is CASSYRGKQETQYF. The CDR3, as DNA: TGTGCCAGCAGCTACAGGGGGAAACAAGAGACCCAGTACTTC.

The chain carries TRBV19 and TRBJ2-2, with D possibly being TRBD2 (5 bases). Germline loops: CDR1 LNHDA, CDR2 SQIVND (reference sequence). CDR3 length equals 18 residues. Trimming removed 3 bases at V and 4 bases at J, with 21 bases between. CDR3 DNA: TGTGCCAGTAGTATCCTATTCGGTGGTCTGGGAGTCACCGGGGAGCTGTTTTTT. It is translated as CASSILFGGLGVTGELFF. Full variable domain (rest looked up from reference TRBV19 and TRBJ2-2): DGGITQSPKYLFRKEGQNVTLSCEQNLNHDAMYWYRQDPGQGLRLIYYSQIVNDFQKGDIAEGYSVSREKKESFPLTVTSAQKNPTAFYLCASSILFGGLGVTGELFFGEGSRLTVL.

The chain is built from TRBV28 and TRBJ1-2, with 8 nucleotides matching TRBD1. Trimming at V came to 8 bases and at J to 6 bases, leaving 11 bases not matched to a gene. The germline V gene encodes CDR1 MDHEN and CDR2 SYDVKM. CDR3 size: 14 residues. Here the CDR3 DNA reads TGTGCCAGCGCACGGCTCCCGGGACAGGATGGCTACACCTTC. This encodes CASARLPGQDGYTF.

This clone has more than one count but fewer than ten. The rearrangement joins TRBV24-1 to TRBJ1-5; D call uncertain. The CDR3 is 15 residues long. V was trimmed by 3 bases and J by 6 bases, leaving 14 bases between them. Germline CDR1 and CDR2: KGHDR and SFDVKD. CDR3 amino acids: CATSDRVGSPQPQHF. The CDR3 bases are TGTGCCACCAGTGATCGGGTCGGATCGCCTCAGCCCCAGCATTTT.

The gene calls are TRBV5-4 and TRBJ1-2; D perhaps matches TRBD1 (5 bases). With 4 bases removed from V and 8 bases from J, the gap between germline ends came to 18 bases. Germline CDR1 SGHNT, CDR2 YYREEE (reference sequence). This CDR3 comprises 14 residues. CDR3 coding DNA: TGTGCCAGCAGCCTTGCGGGACGGGTCGGGGGCTACACCTTC. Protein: CASSLAGRVGGYTF.

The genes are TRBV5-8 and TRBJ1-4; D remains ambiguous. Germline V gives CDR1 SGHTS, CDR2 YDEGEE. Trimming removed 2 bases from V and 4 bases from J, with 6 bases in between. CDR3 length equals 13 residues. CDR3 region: CASSLQHNEKLFF. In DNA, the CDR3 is TGTGCCAGCAGCTTACAACATAATGAAAAACTGTTTTTT.

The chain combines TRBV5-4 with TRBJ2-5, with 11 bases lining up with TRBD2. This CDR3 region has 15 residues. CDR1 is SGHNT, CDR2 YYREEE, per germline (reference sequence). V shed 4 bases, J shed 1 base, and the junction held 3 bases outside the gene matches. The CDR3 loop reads CASSPTSGVQETQYF. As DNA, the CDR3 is TGTGCCAGCAGCCCGACTAGCGGGGTCCAAGAGACCCAGTACTTC. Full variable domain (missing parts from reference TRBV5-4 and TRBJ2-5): ETGVTQSPTHLIKTRGQQVTLRCSSQSGHNTVSWYQQALGQGPQFIFQYYREEENGRGNFPPRFSGLQFPNYSSELNVNALELDDSALYLCASSPTSGVQETQYFGPGTRLLVL.

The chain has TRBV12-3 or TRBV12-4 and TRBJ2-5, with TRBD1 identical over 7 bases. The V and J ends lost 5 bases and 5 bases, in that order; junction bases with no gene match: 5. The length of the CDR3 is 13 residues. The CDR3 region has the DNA TGTGCCAGCAGTGACAGGGCAAGCGAGACCCAGTACTTC. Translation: CASSDRASETQYF.

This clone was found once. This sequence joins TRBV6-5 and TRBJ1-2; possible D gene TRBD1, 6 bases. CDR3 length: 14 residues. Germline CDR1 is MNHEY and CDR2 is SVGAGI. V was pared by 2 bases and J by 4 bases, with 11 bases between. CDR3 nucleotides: TGTGCCAGCAGTTACACGGGGGGCGCCTATGGCTACACCTTC. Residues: CASSYTGGAYGYTF.

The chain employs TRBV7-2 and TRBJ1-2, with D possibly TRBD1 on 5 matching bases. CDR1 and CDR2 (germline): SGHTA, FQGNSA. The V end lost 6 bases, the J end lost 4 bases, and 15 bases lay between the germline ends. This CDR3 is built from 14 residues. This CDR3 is CASRPGRDSYGYTF. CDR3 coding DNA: TGTGCCAGCAGGCCTGGACGGGACTCCTATGGCTACACCTTC.

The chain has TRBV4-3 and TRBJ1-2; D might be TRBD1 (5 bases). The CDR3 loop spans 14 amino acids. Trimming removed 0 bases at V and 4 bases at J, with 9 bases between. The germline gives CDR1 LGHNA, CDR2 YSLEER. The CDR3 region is CASSQEWGGYGYTF. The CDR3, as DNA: TGCGCCAGCAGCCAAGAGTGGGGCGGCTATGGCTACACCTTC.

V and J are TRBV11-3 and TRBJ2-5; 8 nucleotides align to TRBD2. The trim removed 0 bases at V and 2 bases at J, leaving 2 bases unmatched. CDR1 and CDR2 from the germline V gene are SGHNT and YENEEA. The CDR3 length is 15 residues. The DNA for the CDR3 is TGTGCCAGCAGCTTAGAGGGGACTAGACAAGAGACCCAGTACTTC. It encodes CASSLEGTRQETQYF.

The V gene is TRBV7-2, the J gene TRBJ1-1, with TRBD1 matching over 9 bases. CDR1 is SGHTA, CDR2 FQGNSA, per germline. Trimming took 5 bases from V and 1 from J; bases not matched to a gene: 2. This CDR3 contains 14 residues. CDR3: CASSRDRENTEAFF. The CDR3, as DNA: TGTGCCAGCAGCCGGGACAGGGAGAACACTGAAGCTTTCTTT.